The 11 T cell receptor beta chains in this list originate from one sample, sequenced in a study of blood T cell repertoires in COVID-19. Some clones are missing from TCRdb's copy, which holds only in-frame ones; the method was immunoSEQ multiplex PCR. The sample yields over 50,000 clones, around 83% seen once. Sequenced input: peripheral blood. These receptors came from a man aged 65-85 years with active COVID-19.

The chain recombines TRBV5-1 with TRBJ1-2, with D tentatively TRBD1 (6 bases). Germline V CDR1 and CDR2: SGHRS, YFSETQ. CDR3 length: 14 residues. Between the trimmed V and J ends, which lost 0 bases and 7 bases, there was a span of 13 bases. Here the CDR3 reads CASSLVTGSGGYTF. In nucleotides, the CDR3 is TGCGCCAGCAGCTTGGTGACAGGATCTGGTGGCTACACCTTC.

CDR3 region: CASSYMSYEQYF. The DNA of the CDR3 is TGTGCCAGCAGTTATATGTCCTACGAGCAGTACTTC. This rearrangement joins TRBV12-3 or TRBV12-4 to TRBJ2-7, with unresolved D. This CDR3 has 12 amino acids. V was pared by 4 bases and J by 1 base, with 5 bases between.

V gene TRBV6-1 combines with J gene TRBJ1-2, with no clear D. CDR1 MNHNS and CDR2 SASEGT come from the germline V gene. The CDR3 has 16 residues. V was cut by 0 bases and J by 3 bases, with 14 bases left in between. CDR3 nucleotide sequence: TGTGCCAGCAGTGAAGCGCAGGTCCCCACCGACTATGGCTACACCTTC. It yields the protein CASSEAQVPTDYGYTF.

The CDR3 bases are TGTGCCAGCAGCAAAATTACCCCCCGGGGAACCGGGGAGCTGTTTTTT. Translated: CASSKITPRGTGELFF. This chain links TRBV21-1 with TRBJ2-2; the D call TRBD2 from the table was never checked on the DNA. TRBV21-1 is recorded as a pseudogene. The CDR3 runs 16 residues.

J is TRBJ2-3 and V is TRBV7-8, with D unresolved. CDR3 length: 14 residues. Germline V gives CDR1 SGHVS, CDR2 FQNEAQ. V was trimmed by 1 base and J by 2 bases, leaving 7 bases between them. The CDR3 here is CASSLGGPTDTQYF. CDR3 in DNA: TGTGCCAGCAGCTTAGGTGGCCCCACAGATACGCAGTATTTT.

This chain joins TRBV30 and TRBJ2-1; TRBD2 might be the D (7 bases). Germline V gene sequence: CDR1 GTSNPN, CDR2 SVGIG (reference sequence). V was clipped by 2 bases and J by 9 bases, with 32 bases between them. The CDR3 length is 19 residues. The CDR3 sequence is CAWSLSPAGAAITIREQFF. Here the CDR3 DNA reads TGTGCCTGGAGTCTCAGCCCGGCGGGGGCCGCTATTACAATCCGTGAGCAGTTCTTC.

The rearrangement uses TRBV13 and TRBJ2-1; a weak D match, TRBD2 (6 bases). The germline V gene has CDR1 PRHDT and CDR2 FYEKMQ (reference sequence). With 0 bases removed from V and 3 bases from J, the gap between germline ends came to 9 bases. The CDR3 is 15 amino acids. CDR3 sequence: CASSLGRGIYNEQFF. In DNA form, the CDR3 reads TGTGCCAGCAGCTTAGGGCGGGGAATCTACAATGAGCAGTTCTTC.

The sample holds a few counts of this clone. The chain combines TRBV14 with TRBJ2-7; no clear D gene. The CDR3 totals 12 residues. The V gene's germline CDR1 is SGHDN and CDR2 FVKESK. The V end was cut by 5 bases, the J end by 3 bases, with 8 bases between. The CDR3 DNA follows: TGTGCCAGCAGCTTCCAGAACTACGAGCAGTACTTC. Encoded protein: CASSFQNYEQYF.

The chain is built from TRBV6-6 and TRBJ2-3; 13 bases agree with TRBD2. This CDR3 is 15 amino acids long. V shed 5 bases and J 6 bases; nucleotides not matched to a gene: 5. Germline V gives CDR1 MNHNY, CDR2 SVGAGI (reference sequence). The CDR3 region is CASSMTSGGRDTQYF. The CDR3, as DNA: TGTGCCAGCAGTATGACTAGCGGGGGGCGGGATACGCAGTATTTT.

The chain carries TRBV9 and TRBJ2-7, with 13 bases aligning to TRBD2. CDR3 length equals 17 residues. The V segment lost 0 bases and the J segment 6 bases; nucleotides outside the gene matches: 9. Per germline, CDR1 SGDLS and CDR2 YYNGEE. CDR3 in DNA: TGTGCCAGCAGCGTAGGACCCCCCGGACTAGCGGGGGCCGAGCAGTACTTC. It is translated as CASSVGPPGLAGAEQYF.

The CDR3 here is CASSPLPGTGSYEQYF. The CDR3 DNA reads as TGTGCCAGCTCACCCCTCCCCGGGACAGGATCCTACGAGCAGTACTTC. This chain connects TRBV18 to TRBJ2-7, with 8 bases that match TRBD1. This CDR3 is 16 amino acids long. The J segment lost 1 base and the V segment lost 3 bases, leaving 8 bases of the junction unmatched. Germline-derived CDR1 and CDR2 are KGHSH and LQKENI.